This T cell receptor beta chain was sequenced for a study of OX40 agonist ivuxolimab in advanced cancers. Only in-frame clones appear in the TCRdb table, and some are missing; sequencing was by immunoSEQ multiplex PCR. The sample lists fewer than 85,000 clones, 80% to 90% occurring once. CDR1 and CDR2 from the germline V gene are SGHRS and YFSETQ. V was pared by 0 bases and J by 7 bases, with 16 bases between. The CDR3 spans 15 residues. The cohort excluded patients with autoimmune disease history or systemic immunosuppression. Points from the study as a whole: Antigen targets of the expanded peripheral T cells went undetermined. More expanded clones were seen, on average, in CD8+ T cells than in CD4+.

As to this clone: Its target is unknown.

The chain employs TRBV5-1 and TRBJ1-2; D is ambiguous. This sequence was found in an adult with an advanced solid tumor such as melanoma, head and neck, liver or kidney cancer. The specimen comprised CD4+ or CD8+ T cells sorted from blood, sampled in a trial of the OX40 agonist ivuxolimab. The CDR3 loop reads CASSLEGPTVTGYTF. CDR3 DNA: TGCGCCAGCAGCTTGGAAGGACCGACGGTGACTGGCTACACCTTC.